Each of the 10 T cell receptor beta chains below was sequenced from the same sample in a study of HIV-infected patients and healthy controls. A single record per CDR3 protein comes from TCRdb applying MiXCR to the 5' RACE reads. The table includes under 20,000 distinct CDR3 sequences, 16% detected once. The material sequenced was CD8+ T cells from blood. All receptors come from a human donor in good health.

The chain couples TRBV15 to TRBJ1-4; no definite D call. The V gene lost 0 bases and the J gene lost 8 bases, with 13 bases spanning the gap. CDR1 is LNHNV and CDR2 is YYDKDF in the germline V gene (reference sequence). The CDR3 extends over 15 amino acids. CDR3 nucleotides: TGTGCCACCAGCAGAGAACAAGCGCCCTTGGAAAAACTGTTTTTT. This codes for CATSREQAPLEKLFF.

The sample holds many counts of this clonotype. V gene TRBV27 combines with J gene TRBJ1-1; no definite D call. Between the trimmed V and J ends, which lost 0 bases and 9 bases, there was a span of 11 bases. The germline V gene encodes CDR1 MNHEY and CDR2 SMNVEV (reference sequence). The CDR3 spans 13 residues. CDR3 bases: TGTGCCAGCAGTTTATCGCTGGCTAACCAAGCTTTCTTT. Amino acids: CASSLSLANQAFF.

This clonotype was recorded a few times. The chain is built from TRBV4-2 and TRBJ2-1, with 8 bases matching TRBD2. The junction had 8 bases not matched to a gene; V was cut back by 4 bases and J by 3 bases. Germline CDR1 LGHNA, CDR2 YNFKEQ. The CDR3 is 16 residues long. CDR3: CASSRQLAAFYNEQFF. CDR3 in DNA: TGTGCCAGCAGCCGGCAACTAGCGGCGTTCTACAATGAGCAGTTCTTC.

This clonotype was detected ten times or more. This chain uses TRBV10-3 with TRBJ2-3; a weak D match, TRBD2 (6 bases). Germline V gene lookup returns CDR1 ENHRY and CDR2 SYGVKD. V dropped 3 bases and J dropped 0 bases, with 10 bases sitting between them. The CDR3 is made up of 15 amino acids. The CDR3 is CAISDAGSSTDTQYF. The CDR3 nucleotides read TGTGCCATCAGTGATGCGGGATCTAGCACAGATACGCAGTATTTT.

This clonotype was picked up a small number of times. The gene calls are TRBV19 and TRBJ2-7; D may be TRBD2 (5 bases). CDR1 LNHDA and CDR2 SQIVND come from the germline V gene (reference sequence). Trimming shortened V by 6 bases and J by 1 base, and 16 bases separated the two germline ends. This CDR3 is 15 amino acids long. The CDR3 nucleotides are TGTGCCAGTAGCCATAGCGCCAGGTCGTCCTACGAGCAGTACTTC. Its translation: CASSHSARSSYEQYF. Combining the CDR3 with reference TRBV19 and TRBJ2-7 gives the whole variable domain DGGITQSPKYLFRKEGQNVTLSCEQNLNHDAMYWYRQDPGQGLRLIYYSQIVNDFQKGDIAEGYSVSREKKESFPLTVTSAQKNPTAFYLCASSHSARSSYEQYFGPGTRLTVT.

This sequence joins TRBV6-1 and TRBJ1-1; D is unclear. Germline-derived CDR1 and CDR2 are MNHNS and SASEGT. The ends were cut back, 5 bases at V and 1 base at J, with 5 bases in the middle. The CDR3 totals 12 residues. CDR3 protein: CASSMGNTEAFF. The DNA for the CDR3 is TGTGCCAGCAGTATGGGGAACACTGAAGCTTTCTTT.

As for this clonotype: Just one base apart from a much larger clone, this may be a read error. The V and J genes are TRBV7-7 and TRBJ2-7; a weak D match, TRBD1 (6 bases). Germline V gives CDR1 SSHAT, CDR2 FNYEAQ (reference sequence). The CDR3 is 14 amino acids. In DNA, the CDR3 is TGTGCTAGCAGCTTGGGACATGACTCCTACGAGCAGTACTTC. Amino acid sequence: CASSLGHDSYEQYF. The whole variable domain, remainder taken from reference TRBV7-7 and TRBJ2-7, is GAGVSQSPRYKVTKRGQDVTLRCDPISSHATLYWYQQALGQGPEFLTYFNYEAQPDKSGLPSDRFSAERPEGSISTLTIQRTEQRDSAMYRCASSLGHDSYEQYFGPGTRLTVT.

The chain combines TRBV5-4 with TRBJ2-5, with a weak D call TRBD1 (5 bases). Germline CDR1 SGHNT, CDR2 YYREEE (reference sequence). This CDR3 comprises 13 residues. Trimming removed 3 bases at V and 1 base at J, with 7 bases between. CDR3 amino acids: CASSYQGQETQYF. CDR3 coding DNA: TGTGCCAGCAGCTATCAGGGCCAAGAGACCCAGTACTTC. Together with reference TRBV5-4 and TRBJ2-5, the CDR3 gives the full variable domain: ETGVTQSPTHLIKTRGQQVTLRCSSQSGHNTVSWYQQALGQGPQFIFQYYREEENGRGNFPPRFSGLQFPNYSSELNVNALELDDSALYLCASSYQGQETQYFGPGTRLLVL.

This sequence joins TRBV7-9 and TRBJ2-1, with TRBD2 identical over 8 bases. The germline V gene encodes CDR1 SEHNR and CDR2 FQNEAQ (reference sequence). The trim removed 5 bases at V and 5 bases at J, leaving 14 bases unmatched. The CDR3 spans 17 residues. The CDR3 region has the DNA TGTGCCAGCAGCCCTCGTACTAGCGGCTGGCGGGACAATGAGCAGTTCTTC. Residues: CASSPRTSGWRDNEQFF.

In its sample, this clonotype ranks as medium-sized. V usage is TRBV7-6 and J usage is TRBJ2-3; 10 nucleotides agree with TRBD2. The CDR3 runs to 16 residues. Trimming took 1 base from V and 0 from J; bases not matched to a gene: 1. The germline V gene encodes CDR1 SGHVS and CDR2 FNYEAQ. The CDR3 DNA reads as TGTGCCAGCAGCTTAGAGACTAGCGGGAGCACAGATACGCAGTATTTT. It specifies CASSLETSGSTDTQYF.